Following are 20 T cell receptor beta chains from one sample sequenced in a study of OX40 agonist ivuxolimab in advanced cancers. Repertoires were generated with immunoSEQ multiplex PCR, while TCRdb's copy carries only in-frame clones and drops some. This table holds 50,000 to 75,000 clones, around 86% found once. The sample here was CD4+ or CD8+ T cells sorted from blood, taken in a trial of the OX40 agonist ivuxolimab. The source of these receptors is an adult with an advanced solid tumor such as melanoma, head and neck, liver or kidney cancer.

The chain uses TRBV6-1 and TRBJ2-2; 10 nucleotides line up with TRBD1. The junction had 5 bases not matched to a gene; V was cut back by 7 bases and J by 3 bases. The CDR3 is 15 amino acids. Germline CDR1 MNHNS, CDR2 SASEGT. The CDR3 is CASKTGQGDTGELFF. Here the CDR3 DNA reads TGTGCCAGCAAGACCGGACAGGGGGACACCGGGGAGCTGTTTTTT.

V is TRBV6-6 and J is TRBJ2-5, with 8 bases that match TRBD1. Germline CDR1 is MNHNY and CDR2 is SVGAGI (reference sequence). V lost 6 bases and J lost 5; bases outside the gene matches: 8. The CDR3 length is 14 residues. In DNA, the CDR3 is TGTGCCAGCAGGCTTCCAGGGGGCCGGGAGACCCAGTACTTC. Protein: CASRLPGGRETQYF.

This chain connects TRBV30 to TRBJ2-3; 12 bases are shared with TRBD2. CDR1 is GTSNPN, CDR2 SVGIG, per germline (reference sequence). The trim removed 6 bases at V and 4 bases at J, leaving 14 bases unmatched. This CDR3 spans 17 amino acids. CDR3 nucleotide sequence: TGTGCCTGTGACAGGGGGCTAGCGGGAGGGTTGGCAGATACGCAGTATTTT. It encodes CACDRGLAGGLADTQYF.

This chain joins TRBV2 and TRBJ1-5, with 10 positions matching TRBD1. There are 13 residues in the CDR3. Germline assignment: CDR1 SNHLY and CDR2 FYNNEI. The trim removed 8 bases at V and 4 bases at J, leaving 2 bases unmatched. The CDR3 loop is CASRTGGNQPQHF. The CDR3 bases are TGTGCCAGCCGGACAGGGGGTAATCAGCCCCAGCATTTT.

The V and J genes are TRBV5-5 and TRBJ2-3; 9 nucleotides line up with TRBD2. The CDR3 is 14 residues long. Losses at the gene ends were 4 bases for V and 2 bases for J; bases not matched to a gene: 2. Looked up from germline, CDR1 is SGHKS and CDR2 is YYEKEE (reference sequence). In nucleotides, the CDR3 is TGTGCCAGCAGCGCTAGCGGGAACACAGATACGCAGTATTTT. Its protein product is CASSASGNTDTQYF.

The chain employs TRBV11-2 and TRBJ1-4; D perhaps matches TRBD1 (5 bases). The CDR3 contains 16 residues. The ends were cut back, 1 base at V and 4 bases at J, with 13 bases in the middle. In germline, CDR1 is SGHAT, CDR2 FQNNGV. The CDR3 region is CASSLGQTAGNEKLFF. The CDR3 DNA reads as TGTGCCAGCAGCTTAGGACAGACAGCGGGTAATGAAAAACTGTTTTTT.

The genes are TRBV19 and TRBJ2-3, with D uncertain. V was clipped by 6 bases and J by 5 bases, with 21 bases between them. CDR1 is LNHDA and CDR2 is SQIVND in the germline V gene (reference sequence). There are 16 residues in the CDR3. The CDR3 DNA is TGTGCCAGTAGGCCTTTTGGGCGCGATTTGGGAGATACGCAGTATTTT. This codes for CASRPFGRDLGDTQYF.

The V gene is TRBV19, the J gene TRBJ2-5; 11 bases fit TRBD2. The CDR3 covers 19 residues. J lost 0 bases, V lost 6 bases, and 15 bases had no gene match. Germline-derived CDR1 and CDR2 are LNHDA and SQIVND (reference sequence). The CDR3 reads CASSRHSGTSGVYQETQYF. CDR3 coding DNA: TGTGCCAGTAGCAGGCACTCCGGGACTAGCGGAGTGTACCAAGAGACCCAGTACTTC.

This clone was recorded only once. The chain is built from TRBV11-2 and TRBJ1-4, with TRBD1 identical over 9 bases. V shed 5 bases, J shed 0 bases, and the junction held 10 bases outside the gene matches. From germline, CDR1 is SGHAT and CDR2 FQNNGV. The CDR3 has 18 residues. CDR3 loop: CASSKDRGPRATNEKLFF. CDR3 sequence (DNA): TGTGCCAGCAGCAAGGACAGGGGCCCGCGTGCAACTAATGAAAAACTGTTTTTT.

The V and J genes are TRBV4-1 and TRBJ2-7, with D possibly TRBD2 on 6 matching bases. CDR3 length: 15 residues. V was pared by 4 bases and J by 3 bases, with 16 bases between. CDR1 and CDR2 from the germline V gene are MGHRA and YSYEKL. The CDR3 reads CASSLSGTGDYEQYF. The CDR3 bases are TGCGCCAGCAGCCTGTCCGGGACTGGGGACTACGAGCAGTACTTC.

The rearrangement uses TRBV7-9 and TRBJ2-1; D might be TRBD1 (6 bases). The CDR3 contains 13 residues. CDR1 is SEHNR, CDR2 FQNEAQ, per germline (reference sequence). Deletions cut 5 bases from V and 9 bases from J, with 14 bases between. The CDR3 sequence is CASSRQQGIEQFF. The CDR3 DNA sequence: TGTGCCAGCAGCCGCCAACAGGGAATTGAGCAGTTCTTC.

This clone appeared a single time. The rearrangement uses TRBV4-2 and TRBJ2-5, with TRBD2 matching 9 bases. This CDR3 is built from 16 residues. The trim removed 0 bases at V and 5 bases at J, leaving 7 bases unmatched. Germline lookup yields CDR1 LGHNA and CDR2 YNFKEQ. This CDR3 reads CASSQEVAGVKETQYF. The CDR3 DNA follows: TGTGCCAGCAGCCAAGAAGTAGCGGGAGTCAAGGAGACCCAGTACTTC.

The chain is built from TRBV19 and TRBJ1-5; 11 bases line up with TRBD1. Looked up from germline, CDR1 is LNHDA and CDR2 is SQIVND (reference sequence). The CDR3 runs to 14 residues. J gave up 6 bases and V 5 bases, and 3 bases lay outside the gene matches. The CDR3 region is CASSGTGGGQPQHF. As DNA, the CDR3 is TGTGCCAGTAGTGGGACAGGGGGGGGTCAGCCCCAGCATTTT. The full variable domain, rest sourced from reference TRBV19 and TRBJ1-5, is DGGITQSPKYLFRKEGQNVTLSCEQNLNHDAMYWYRQDPGQGLRLIYYSQIVNDFQKGDIAEGYSVSREKKESFPLTVTSAQKNPTAFYLCASSGTGGGQPQHFGDGTRLSIL.

This chain connects TRBV6-6 to TRBJ2-1; 9 positions match TRBD1. Germline CDR1 is MNHNY and CDR2 is SVGAGI (reference sequence). This CDR3 region has 15 residues. V was clipped by 6 bases and J by 5 bases; unmatched bases: 8. The CDR3 spells CASSHGQGRNNEQFF. The CDR3, as DNA: TGTGCCAGCAGCCACGGACAGGGGAGGAACAATGAGCAGTTCTTC.

The chain employs TRBV28 and TRBJ2-7; 9 bases line up with TRBD1. V gave up 8 bases and J gave up 5 bases; unmatched junction bases: 7. Germline values: CDR1 MDHEN, CDR2 SYDVKM. The CDR3 loop spans 13 amino acids. CDR3 coding DNA: TGTGCCAGCGGGGGACAGGGAACCCACGAGCAGTACTTC. It yields the protein CASGGQGTHEQYF.

The chain recombines TRBV28 with TRBJ1-2; D ambiguous. This CDR3 is 11 amino acids long. V shed 6 bases and J shed 1 base, with 3 bases lying between them. Germline lookup yields CDR1 MDHEN and CDR2 SYDVKM. CDR3 sequence (DNA): TGTGCCAGCAGGGATAACTATGGCTACACCTTC. It yields the protein CASRDNYGYTF.

The V call is TRBV6-5, the J call TRBJ2-3, with a tentative D call TRBD2 (6 bases). The germline V gene encodes CDR1 MNHEY and CDR2 SVGAGI. CDR3 length: 15 amino acids. Trimming stripped 4 bases from V and 1 base from J, with 12 bases between. CDR3: CASSSGGVRTDTQYF. In DNA, the CDR3 is TGTGCCAGCAGTTCCGGCGGGGTCCGCACAGATACGCAGTATTTT.

The rearrangement joins TRBV10-2 to TRBJ2-4, with D unclear. The CDR3 is made up of 15 amino acids. V lost 6 bases, J lost 0 bases, and 12 bases lay in between. CDR1 is WSHSY and CDR2 is SAAADI in the germline V gene. CDR3 coding DNA: TGCGCCAGCAGAGACGGAGACTTAGCCAAAAACATTCAGTACTTC. Its translation: CASRDGDLAKNIQYF.

The J gene is TRBJ2-7, the V gene TRBV15, with TRBD1 matching 11 bases. This CDR3 has 15 residues. Germline V CDR1 and CDR2: LNHNV, YYDKDF (reference sequence). V trimming: 3 bases; J trimming: 1 base; junction bases outside the gene matches: 2. CDR3 nucleotides: TGTGCCACCAGCAGGGGGACAGGGGGTTCCTACGAGCAGTACTTC. Protein sequence: CATSRGTGGSYEQYF.

The chain uses TRBV28 and TRBJ2-5; TRBD1 agrees at 8 bases. V lost 4 bases and J lost 4; bases outside the gene matches: 8. Germline V gives CDR1 MDHEN, CDR2 SYDVKM. The CDR3 totals 15 residues. CDR3 protein: CASSSGQALGETQYF. Written as DNA, the CDR3 is TGTGCCAGCAGTTCGGGACAGGCGTTGGGAGAGACCCAGTACTTC.